The present TCR beta chain was sequenced within a study of vaccination and CD4 T cells after COVID-19. In the study overall: It was a median approximately 92 days after diagnosis, with a range of 35 to 161, that post-COVID samples were drawn.

This clonotype occurred a few times. Its antigen is as yet unknown. From germline, CDR1 is SEHNR and CDR2 FQNEAQ (reference sequence). The CDR3 covers 16 residues. V was clipped by 3 bases and J by 5 bases, with 19 bases between them. With the Oncomine TCR Beta short-read assay, DNA from cultured CD4+ T cells was sequenced. Each CDR3 protein gets one entry after TCRdb re-called the PCR reads with MiXCR. The repertoire holds roughly 16,000 distinct CDR3 sequences, with 35% to 50% as singletons. As for treatment: roughly 11-day PBMC culture with coronavirus spike peptide pools or control peptides (ViraFEST assay). In the ViraFEST assay, peptide-pool expansion preceded TCR sequencing of expanded clonotypes.

J is TRBJ1-2 and V is TRBV7-9; the D is unclear. The TCR was taken from a human donor who had recovered from COVID-19. The sample in question was CD4+ T cells from blood, cultured in vitro, obtained after SARS-CoV-2 vaccination. Here the CDR3 reads CASSFDISSAGYGYTF. In DNA, the CDR3 is TGTGCCAGCAGCTTTGATATTAGTTCTGCGGGGTATGGCTACACCTTC.